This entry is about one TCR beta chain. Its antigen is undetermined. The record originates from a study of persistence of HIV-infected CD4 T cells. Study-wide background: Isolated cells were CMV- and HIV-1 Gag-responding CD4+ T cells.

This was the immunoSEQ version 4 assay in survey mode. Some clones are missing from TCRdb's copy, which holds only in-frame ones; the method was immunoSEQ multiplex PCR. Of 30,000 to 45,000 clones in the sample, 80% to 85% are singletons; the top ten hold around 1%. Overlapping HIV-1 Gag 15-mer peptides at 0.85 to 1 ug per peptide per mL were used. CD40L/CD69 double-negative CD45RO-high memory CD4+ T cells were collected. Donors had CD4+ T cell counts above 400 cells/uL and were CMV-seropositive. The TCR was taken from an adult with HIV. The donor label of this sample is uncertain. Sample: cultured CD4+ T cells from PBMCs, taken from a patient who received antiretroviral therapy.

The CDR3 nucleotides read TGTGCCAGCAGCTTAGCGGAGGACACTGAAGCTTTCTTT. The encoded protein is CASSLAEDTEAFF. The V call is TRBV7-6, the J call TRBJ1-1; D gene ambiguous. The CDR3 extends over 13 amino acids. Looked up from germline, CDR1 is SGHVS and CDR2 is FNYEAQ. V was cut by 0 bases and J by 3 bases, with 5 bases left in between.